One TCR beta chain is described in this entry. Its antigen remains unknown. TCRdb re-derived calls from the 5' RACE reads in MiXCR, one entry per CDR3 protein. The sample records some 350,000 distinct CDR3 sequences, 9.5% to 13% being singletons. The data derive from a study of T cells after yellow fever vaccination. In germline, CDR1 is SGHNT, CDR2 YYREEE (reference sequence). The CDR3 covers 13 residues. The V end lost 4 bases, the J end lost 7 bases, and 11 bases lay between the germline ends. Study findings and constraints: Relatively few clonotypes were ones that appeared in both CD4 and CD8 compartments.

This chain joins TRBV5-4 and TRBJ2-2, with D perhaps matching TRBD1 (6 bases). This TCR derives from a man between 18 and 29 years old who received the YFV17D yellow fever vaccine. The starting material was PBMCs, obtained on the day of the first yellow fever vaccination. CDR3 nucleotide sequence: TGTGCCAGCAGCACGAACAGGGTCGGGGAGCTGTTTTTT. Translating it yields CASSTNRVGELFF.